This T cell receptor beta chain originates from a study of PD-1 blockade in classical Hodgkin lymphoma. Study background: Once every 2 weeks, patients received intravenous nivolumab at 3 mg/kg.

This CDR3 is 13 amino acids long. CDR1 and CDR2 (germline): MNHEY, SVGAGI. V was shortened by 6 bases and J by 7 bases, with 12 bases between the two germline ends. Note on this clone: Its antigen is unidentified.

Clones were sequenced by immunoSEQ multiplex PCR, and TCRdb holds only the in-frame ones, with some missing. The sample has about 44,000 clones, around two thirds seen once. The time point is: cycle 4 day 1 (C4D1), after about 6 weeks of nivolumab. Exposure to brentuximab vedotin varied, and each patient had relapsed following autologous stem cell transplantation. Study findings and constraints: CD4+ TCR diversity rose significantly by C4D1, and CD8+ TCR diversity did not. According to reports, newly diagnosed patients had lower baseline TCR diversity than healthy donors, and relapsed/refractory patients had lower baseline TCR diversity still.

The starting material was peripheral blood mononuclear cells (PBMCs), obtained before the fourth cycle of nivolumab. This TCR was sampled from a human donor with classical Hodgkin lymphoma. This chain connects TRBV6-5 to TRBJ2-2; either TRBD1 or TRBD2 may supply D (7 bases each). CDR3 residues: CASRQGRGGELFF. In nucleotides, the CDR3 is TGTGCCAGCAGACAGGGGAGGGGCGGGGAGCTGTTTTTT.